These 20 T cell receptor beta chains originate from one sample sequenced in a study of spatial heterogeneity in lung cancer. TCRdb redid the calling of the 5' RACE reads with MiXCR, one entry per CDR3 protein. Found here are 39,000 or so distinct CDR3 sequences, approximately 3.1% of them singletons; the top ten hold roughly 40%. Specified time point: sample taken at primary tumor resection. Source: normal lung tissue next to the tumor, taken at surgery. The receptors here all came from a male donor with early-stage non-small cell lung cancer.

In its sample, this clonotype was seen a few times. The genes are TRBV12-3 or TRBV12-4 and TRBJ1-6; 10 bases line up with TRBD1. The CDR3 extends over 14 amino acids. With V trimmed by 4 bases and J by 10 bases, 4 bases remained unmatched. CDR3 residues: CASSSDRGRSPLHF. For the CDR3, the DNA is TGTGCCAGCAGTTCTGACAGGGGGCGGTCACCCCTCCACTTT.

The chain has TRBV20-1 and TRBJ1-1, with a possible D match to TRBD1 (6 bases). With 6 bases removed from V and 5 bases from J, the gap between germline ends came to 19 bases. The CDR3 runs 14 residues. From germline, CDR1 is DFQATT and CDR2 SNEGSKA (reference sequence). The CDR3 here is CSALTSGARTEAFF. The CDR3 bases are TGCAGTGCCCTTACATCAGGGGCACGGACTGAAGCTTTCTTT.

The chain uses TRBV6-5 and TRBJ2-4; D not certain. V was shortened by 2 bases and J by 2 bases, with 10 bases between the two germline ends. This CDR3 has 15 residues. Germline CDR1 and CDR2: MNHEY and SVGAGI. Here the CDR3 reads CASSYPSPPKNIQYF. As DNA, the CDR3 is TGTGCCAGCAGTTACCCCTCGCCCCCCAAAAACATTCAGTACTTC.

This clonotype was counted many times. The CDR3 nucleotides read TGCAGTGCTAGGCTAGGGCTAGCGGGGGCAGATACGCAGTATTTT. Its protein is CSARLGLAGADTQYF. The rearrangement joins TRBV20-1 to TRBJ2-3; 10 bases fit TRBD2. CDR1 and CDR2 (germline): DFQATT, SNEGSKA (reference sequence). This CDR3 contains 15 residues. V shed 3 bases, J shed 4 bases, and the junction held 7 bases outside the gene matches.

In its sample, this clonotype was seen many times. The CDR3 coding sequence is TGTGCCAGCAGGAGGCGTGAGACCCAGTACTTC. The encoded protein is CASRRRETQYF. The rearrangement joins TRBV6-5 to TRBJ2-5; no clear D. V gave up 6 bases and J gave up 5 bases, with 7 bases separating them. The CDR3 spans 11 residues. CDR1 is MNHEY, CDR2 SVGAGI, per germline.

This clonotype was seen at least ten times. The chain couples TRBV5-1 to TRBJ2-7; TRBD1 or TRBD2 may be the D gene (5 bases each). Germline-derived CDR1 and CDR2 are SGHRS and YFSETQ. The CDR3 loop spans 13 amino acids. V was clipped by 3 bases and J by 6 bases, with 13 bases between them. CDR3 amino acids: CASSSRGDREQYF. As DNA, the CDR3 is TGCGCCAGCAGCTCTCGAGGGGATCGCGAGCAGTACTTC.

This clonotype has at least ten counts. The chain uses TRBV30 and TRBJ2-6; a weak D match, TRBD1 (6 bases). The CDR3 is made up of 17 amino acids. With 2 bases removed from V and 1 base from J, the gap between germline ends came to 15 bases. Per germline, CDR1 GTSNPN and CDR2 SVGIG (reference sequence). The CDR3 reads CAWSRTVTLSGANVLTF. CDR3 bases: TGTGCCTGGAGTAGGACAGTGACCCTTTCTGGGGCCAACGTCCTGACTTTC.

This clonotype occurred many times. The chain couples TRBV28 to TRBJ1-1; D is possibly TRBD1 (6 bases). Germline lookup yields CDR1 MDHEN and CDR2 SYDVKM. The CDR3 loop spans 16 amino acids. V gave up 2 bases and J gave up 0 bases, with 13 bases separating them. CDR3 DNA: TGTGCCAGCAGTTTAGGTGACAGGTACATGAACACTGAAGCTTTCTTT. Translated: CASSLGDRYMNTEAFF.

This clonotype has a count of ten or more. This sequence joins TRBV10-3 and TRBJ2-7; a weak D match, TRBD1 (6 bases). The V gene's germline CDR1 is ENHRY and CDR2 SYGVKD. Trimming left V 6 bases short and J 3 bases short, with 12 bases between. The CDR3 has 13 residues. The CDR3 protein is CAIRDSAGYEQYF. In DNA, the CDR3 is TGTGCCATCAGGGACAGCGCTGGCTACGAGCAGTACTTC.

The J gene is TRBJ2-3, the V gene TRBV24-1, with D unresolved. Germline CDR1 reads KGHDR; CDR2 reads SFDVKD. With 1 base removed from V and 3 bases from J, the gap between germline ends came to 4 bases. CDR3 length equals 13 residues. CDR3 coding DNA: TGTGCCACCAGTGATTTAGCGACAGATACGCAGTATTTT. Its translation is CATSDLATDTQYF.

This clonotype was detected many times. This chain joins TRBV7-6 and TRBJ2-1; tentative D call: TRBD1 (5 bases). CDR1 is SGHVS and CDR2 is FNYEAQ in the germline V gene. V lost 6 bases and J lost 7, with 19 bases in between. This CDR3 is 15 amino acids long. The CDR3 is CASSPGQGDRNEQFF. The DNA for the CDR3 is TGTGCCAGCAGTCCCGGGCAGGGCGATCGTAATGAGCAGTTCTTC. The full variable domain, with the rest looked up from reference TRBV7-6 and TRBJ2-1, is GAGVSQSPRYKVTKRGQDVALRCDPISGHVSLYWYRQALGQGPEFLTYFNYEAQQDKSGLPNDRFSAERPEGSISTLTIQRTEQRDSAMYRCASSPGQGDRNEQFFGPGTRLTVL.

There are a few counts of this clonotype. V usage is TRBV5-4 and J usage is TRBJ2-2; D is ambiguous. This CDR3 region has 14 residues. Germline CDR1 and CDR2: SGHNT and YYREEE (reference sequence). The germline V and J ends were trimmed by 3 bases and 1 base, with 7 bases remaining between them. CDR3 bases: TGTGCCAGCAGCTGGCAGCGGAACACCGGGGAGCTGTTTTTT. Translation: CASSWQRNTGELFF.

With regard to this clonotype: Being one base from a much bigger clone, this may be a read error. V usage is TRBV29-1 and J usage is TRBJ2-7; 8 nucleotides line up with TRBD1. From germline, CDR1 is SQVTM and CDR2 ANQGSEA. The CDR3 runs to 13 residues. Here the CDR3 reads CSVVWTGSYELYF. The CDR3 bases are TGCAGCGTTGTTTGGACAGGGTCTTACGAGCTGTACTTC.

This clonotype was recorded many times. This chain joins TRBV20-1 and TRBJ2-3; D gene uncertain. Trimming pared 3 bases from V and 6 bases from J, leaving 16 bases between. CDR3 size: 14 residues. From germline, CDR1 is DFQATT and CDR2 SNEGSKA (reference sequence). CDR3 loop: CSASSSPLADTQYF. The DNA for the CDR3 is TGCAGTGCTAGTTCCAGCCCTCTGGCCGATACGCAGTATTTT.

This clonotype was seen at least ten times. CDR3 bases: TGTGCCAGCAGTTTATCCGCCAGGGGAAGAGATGGCTACACCTTC. Amino acid sequence: CASSLSARGRDGYTF. This rearrangement joins TRBV28 to TRBJ1-2; TRBD1 might be the D (6 bases). Per germline, CDR1 MDHEN and CDR2 SYDVKM. The ends were cut back, 1 base at V and 6 bases at J, with 15 bases in the middle. CDR3 size: 15 residues.

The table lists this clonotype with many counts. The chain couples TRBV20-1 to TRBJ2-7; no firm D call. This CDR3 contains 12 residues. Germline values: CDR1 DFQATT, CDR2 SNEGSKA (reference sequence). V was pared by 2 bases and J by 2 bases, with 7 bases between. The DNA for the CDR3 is TGCAGTGCTAGACTAGTGCCCTACGAGCAGTACTTC. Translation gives CSARLVPYEQYF.

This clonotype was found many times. The CDR3 reads CSARGGEAFF. Here the CDR3 DNA reads TGCAGTGCTAGAGGGGGTGAAGCTTTCTTT. The chain combines TRBV20-1 with TRBJ1-1; D call uncertain. Trimming pared 1 base from V and 7 bases from J, leaving 4 bases between. Germline V gene sequence: CDR1 DFQATT, CDR2 SNEGSKA (reference sequence). This CDR3 comprises 10 residues.

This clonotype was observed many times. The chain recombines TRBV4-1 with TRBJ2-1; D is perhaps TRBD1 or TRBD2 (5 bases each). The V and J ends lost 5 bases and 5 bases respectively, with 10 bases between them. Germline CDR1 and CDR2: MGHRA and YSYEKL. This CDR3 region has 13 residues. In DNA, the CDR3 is TGCGCCAGCAGCTGGGGACGGGACAATGAGCAGTTCTTC. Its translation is CASSWGRDNEQFF.

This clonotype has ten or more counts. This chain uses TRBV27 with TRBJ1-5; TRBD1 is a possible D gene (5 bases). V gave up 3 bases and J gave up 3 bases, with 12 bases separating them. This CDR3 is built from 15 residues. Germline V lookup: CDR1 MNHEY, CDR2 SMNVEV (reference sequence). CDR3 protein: CASSFQGVNNQPQHF. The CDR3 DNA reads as TGTGCCAGCAGTTTTCAGGGAGTAAACAATCAGCCCCAGCATTTT.

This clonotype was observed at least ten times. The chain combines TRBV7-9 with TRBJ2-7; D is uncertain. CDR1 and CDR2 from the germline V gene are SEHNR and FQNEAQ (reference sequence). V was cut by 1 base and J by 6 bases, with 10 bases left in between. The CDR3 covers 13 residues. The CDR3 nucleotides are TGTGCCAGCAGCTTAGGGTCCCTCGGCGAGCAGTACTTC. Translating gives CASSLGSLGEQYF.